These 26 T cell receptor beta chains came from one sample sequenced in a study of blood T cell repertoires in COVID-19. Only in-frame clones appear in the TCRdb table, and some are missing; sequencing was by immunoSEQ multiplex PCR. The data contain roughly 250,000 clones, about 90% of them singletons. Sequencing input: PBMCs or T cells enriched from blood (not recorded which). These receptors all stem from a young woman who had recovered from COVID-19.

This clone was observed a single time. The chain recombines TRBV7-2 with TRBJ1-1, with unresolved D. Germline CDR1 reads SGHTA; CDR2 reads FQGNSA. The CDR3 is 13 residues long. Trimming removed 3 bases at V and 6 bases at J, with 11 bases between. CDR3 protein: CASSFRYRAEAFF. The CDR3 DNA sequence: TGTGCCAGCAGCTTTCGATACCGGGCTGAAGCTTTCTTT.

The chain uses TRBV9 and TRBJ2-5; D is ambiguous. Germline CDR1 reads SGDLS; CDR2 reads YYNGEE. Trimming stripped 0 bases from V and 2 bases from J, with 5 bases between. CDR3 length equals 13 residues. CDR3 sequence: CASSVAQQETQYF. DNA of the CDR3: TGTGCCAGCAGCGTAGCACAGCAAGAGACCCAGTACTTC.

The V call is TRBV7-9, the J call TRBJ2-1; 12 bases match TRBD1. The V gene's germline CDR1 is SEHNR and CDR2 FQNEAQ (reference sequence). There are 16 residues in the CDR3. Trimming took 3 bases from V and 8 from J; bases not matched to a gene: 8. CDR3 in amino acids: CASSLPGQGASHEQFF. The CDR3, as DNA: TGTGCCAGCAGCTTGCCGGGACAGGGGGCTTCGCATGAGCAGTTCTTC.

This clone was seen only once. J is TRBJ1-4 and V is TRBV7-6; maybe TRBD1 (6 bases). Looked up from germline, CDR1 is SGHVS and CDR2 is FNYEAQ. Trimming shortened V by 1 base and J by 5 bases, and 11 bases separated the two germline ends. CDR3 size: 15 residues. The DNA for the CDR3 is TGTGCCAGCAGCTTAGACGGACAGCCCAATGAAAAACTGTTTTTT. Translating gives CASSLDGQPNEKLFF.

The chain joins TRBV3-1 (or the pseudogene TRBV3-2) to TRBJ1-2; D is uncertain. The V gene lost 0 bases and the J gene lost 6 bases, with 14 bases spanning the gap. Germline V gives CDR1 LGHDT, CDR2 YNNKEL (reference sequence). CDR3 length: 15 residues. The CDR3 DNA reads TGTGCCAGCAGCCAAGATTGGCAGCGGAAGAATGGCTACACCTTC. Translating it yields CASSQDWQRKNGYTF.

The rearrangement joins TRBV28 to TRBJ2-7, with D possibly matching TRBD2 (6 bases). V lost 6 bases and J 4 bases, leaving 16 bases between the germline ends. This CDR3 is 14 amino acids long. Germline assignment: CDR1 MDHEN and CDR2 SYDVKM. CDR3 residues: CASSERETLYEQYF. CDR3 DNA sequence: TGTGCCAGCAGCGAACGGGAGACACTATACGAGCAGTACTTC.

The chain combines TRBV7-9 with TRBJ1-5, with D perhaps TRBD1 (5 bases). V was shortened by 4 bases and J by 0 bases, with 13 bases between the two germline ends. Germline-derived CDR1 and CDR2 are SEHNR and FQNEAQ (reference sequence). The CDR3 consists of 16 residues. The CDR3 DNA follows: TGTGCCAGCAGCTCGGGGGGAGTCCATAGCAATCAGCCCCAGCATTTT. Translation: CASSSGGVHSNQPQHF. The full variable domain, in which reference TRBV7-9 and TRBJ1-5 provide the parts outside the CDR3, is DTGVSQNPRHKITKRGQNVTFRCDPISEHNRLYWYRQTLGQGPEFLTYFQNEAQLEKSRLLSDRFSAERPKGSFSTLEIQRTEQGDSAMYLCASSSGGVHSNQPQHFGDGTRLSIL.

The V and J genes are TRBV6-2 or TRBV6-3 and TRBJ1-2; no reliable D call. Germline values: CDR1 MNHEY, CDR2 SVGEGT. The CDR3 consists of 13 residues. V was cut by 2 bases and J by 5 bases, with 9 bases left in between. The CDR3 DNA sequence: TGTGCCAGCAGTTACGATGCTACGTATGGCTACACCTTC. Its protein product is CASSYDATYGYTF.

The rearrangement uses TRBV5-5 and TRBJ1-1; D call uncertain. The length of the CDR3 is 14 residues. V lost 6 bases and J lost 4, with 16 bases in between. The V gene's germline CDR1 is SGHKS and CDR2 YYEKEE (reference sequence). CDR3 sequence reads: CASMLGQYGTEAFF. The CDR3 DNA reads TGTGCCAGCATGCTTGGTCAATACGGCACTGAAGCTTTCTTT.

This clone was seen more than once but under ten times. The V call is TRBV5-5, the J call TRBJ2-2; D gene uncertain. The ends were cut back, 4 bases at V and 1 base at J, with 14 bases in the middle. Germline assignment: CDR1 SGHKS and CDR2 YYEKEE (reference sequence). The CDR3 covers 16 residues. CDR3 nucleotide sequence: TGTGCCAGCAGCCCTCAACCCCCGAGGAACACCGGGGAGCTGTTTTTT. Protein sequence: CASSPQPPRNTGELFF.

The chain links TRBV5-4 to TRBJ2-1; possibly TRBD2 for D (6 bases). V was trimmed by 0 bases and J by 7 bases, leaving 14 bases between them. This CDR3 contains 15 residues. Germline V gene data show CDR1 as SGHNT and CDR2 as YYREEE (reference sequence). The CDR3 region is CASSLGGLTRNEQFF. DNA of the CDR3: TGTGCCAGCAGCTTGGGAGGACTGACTAGGAATGAGCAGTTCTTC.

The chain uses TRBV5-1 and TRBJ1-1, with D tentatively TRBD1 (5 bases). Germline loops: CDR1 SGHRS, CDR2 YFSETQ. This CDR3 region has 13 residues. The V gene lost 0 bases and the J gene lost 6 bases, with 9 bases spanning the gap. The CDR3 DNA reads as TGCGCCAGCAGCTTGGTAGACAGCTCTGAAGCTTTCTTT. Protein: CASSLVDSSEAFF.

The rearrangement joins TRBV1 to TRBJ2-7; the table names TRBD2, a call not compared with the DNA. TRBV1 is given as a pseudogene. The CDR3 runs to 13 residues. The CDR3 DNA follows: TGCACCAGCAGCCCCCCTCGCCCCGGGTGGAGGTACTTC. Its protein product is CTSSPPRPGWRYF.

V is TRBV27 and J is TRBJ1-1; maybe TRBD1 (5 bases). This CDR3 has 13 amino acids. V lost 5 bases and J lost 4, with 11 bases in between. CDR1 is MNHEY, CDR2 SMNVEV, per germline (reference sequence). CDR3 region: CASSPRGGTEAFF. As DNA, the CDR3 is TGTGCCAGCAGTCCCCGGGGGGGCACTGAAGCTTTCTTT.

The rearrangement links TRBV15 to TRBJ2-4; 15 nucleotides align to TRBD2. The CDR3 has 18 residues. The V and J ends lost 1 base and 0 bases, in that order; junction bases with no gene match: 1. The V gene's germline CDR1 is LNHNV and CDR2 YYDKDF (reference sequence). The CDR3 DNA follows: TGTGCCACCAGCAGAGGGACTAGCGGGGGGGCAGCCAAAAACATTCAGTACTTC. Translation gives CATSRGTSGGAAKNIQYF. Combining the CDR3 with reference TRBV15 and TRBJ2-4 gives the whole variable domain DAMVIQNPRYQVTQFGKPVTLSCSQTLNHNVMYWYQQKSSQAPKLLFHYYDKDFNNEADTPDNFQSRRPNTSFCFLDIRSPGLGDTAMYLCATSRGTSGGAAKNIQYFGAGTRLSVL.

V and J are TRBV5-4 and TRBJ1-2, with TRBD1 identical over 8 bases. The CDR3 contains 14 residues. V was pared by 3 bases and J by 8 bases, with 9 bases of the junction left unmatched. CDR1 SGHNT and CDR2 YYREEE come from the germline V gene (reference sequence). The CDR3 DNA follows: TGTGCCAGCAGCTCCCTTGACAGGGGTGACGGCTACACCTTC. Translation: CASSSLDRGDGYTF. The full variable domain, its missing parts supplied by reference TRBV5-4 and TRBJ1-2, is ETGVTQSPTHLIKTRGQQVTLRCSSQSGHNTVSWYQQALGQGPQFIFQYYREEENGRGNFPPRFSGLQFPNYSSELNVNALELDDSALYLCASSSLDRGDGYTFGSGTRLTVV.

The CDR3: CASSATGTDEQYF. The DNA for the CDR3 is TGTGCCAGCAGTGCGACAGGGACCGACGAGCAGTACTTC. The chain joins TRBV2 to TRBJ2-7; 7 bases line up with TRBD1. CDR1 is SNHLY, CDR2 FYNNEI, per germline. V shed 4 bases and J 5 bases; nucleotides not matched to a gene: 5. This CDR3 is 13 amino acids long.

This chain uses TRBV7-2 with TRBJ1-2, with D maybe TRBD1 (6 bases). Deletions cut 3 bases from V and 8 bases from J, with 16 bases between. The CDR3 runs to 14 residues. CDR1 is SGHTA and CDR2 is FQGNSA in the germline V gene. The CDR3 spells CASSFARGFEGYTF. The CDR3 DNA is TGTGCCAGCAGCTTTGCCAGGGGTTTCGAGGGCTACACCTTC. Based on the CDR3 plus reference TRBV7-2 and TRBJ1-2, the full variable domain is GAGVSQSPSNKVTEKGKDVELRCDPISGHTALYWYRQSLGQGLEFLIYFQGNSAPDKSGLPSDRFSAERTGGSVSTLTIQRTQQEDSAVYLCASSFARGFEGYTFGSGTRLTVV.

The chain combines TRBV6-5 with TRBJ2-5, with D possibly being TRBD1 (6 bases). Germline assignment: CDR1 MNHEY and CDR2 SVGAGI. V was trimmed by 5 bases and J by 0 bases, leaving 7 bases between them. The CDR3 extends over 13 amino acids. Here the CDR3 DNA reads TGTGCCAGCAGTACAGGGTACCAAGAGACCCAGTACTTC. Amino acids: CASSTGYQETQYF.

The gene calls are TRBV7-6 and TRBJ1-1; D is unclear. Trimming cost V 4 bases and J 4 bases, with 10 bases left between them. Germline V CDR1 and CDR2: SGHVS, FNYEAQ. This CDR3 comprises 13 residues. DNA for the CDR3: TGTGCCAGCAGCTCGACCCCGGGCACTGAAGCTTTCTTT. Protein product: CASSSTPGTEAFF.

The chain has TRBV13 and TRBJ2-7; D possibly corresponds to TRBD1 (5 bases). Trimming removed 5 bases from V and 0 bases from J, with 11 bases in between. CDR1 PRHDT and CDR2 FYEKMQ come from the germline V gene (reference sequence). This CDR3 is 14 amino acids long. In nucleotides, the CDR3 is TGTGCCAGCAGCCAAAGGGGAACCTCCTACGAGCAGTACTTC. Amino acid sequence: CASSQRGTSYEQYF.

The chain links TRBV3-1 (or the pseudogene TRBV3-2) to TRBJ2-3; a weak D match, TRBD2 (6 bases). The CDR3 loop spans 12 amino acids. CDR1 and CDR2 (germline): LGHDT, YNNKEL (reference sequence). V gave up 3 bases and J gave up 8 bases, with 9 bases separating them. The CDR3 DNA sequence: TGTGCCAGCAGCCAGGTGGAGGGTACGCAGTATTTT. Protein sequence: CASSQVEGTQYF.

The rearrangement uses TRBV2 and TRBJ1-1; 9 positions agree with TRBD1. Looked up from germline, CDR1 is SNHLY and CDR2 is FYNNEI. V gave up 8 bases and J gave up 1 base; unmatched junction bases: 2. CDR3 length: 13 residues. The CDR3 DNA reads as TGTGCCAGCTCGGACAGGGGGAACACTGAAGCTTTCTTT. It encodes CASSDRGNTEAFF. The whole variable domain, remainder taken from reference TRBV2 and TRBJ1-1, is EPEVTQTPSHQVTQMGQEVILRCVPISNHLYFYWYRQILGQKVEFLVSFYNNEISEKSEIFDDQFSVERPDGSNFTLKIRSTKLEDSAMYFCASSDRGNTEAFFGQGTRLTVV.

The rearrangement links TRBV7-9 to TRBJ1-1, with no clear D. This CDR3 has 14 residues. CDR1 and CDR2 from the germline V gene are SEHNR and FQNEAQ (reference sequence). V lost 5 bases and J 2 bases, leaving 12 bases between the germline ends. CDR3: CASSPSEGNTEAFF. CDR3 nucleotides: TGTGCCAGCAGCCCCAGCGAGGGAAACACTGAAGCTTTCTTT.

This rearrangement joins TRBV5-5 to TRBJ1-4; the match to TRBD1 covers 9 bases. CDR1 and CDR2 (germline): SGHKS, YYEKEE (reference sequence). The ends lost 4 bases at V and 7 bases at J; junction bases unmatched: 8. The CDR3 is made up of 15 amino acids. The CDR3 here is CASSPGTGLAEKLFF. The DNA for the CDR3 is TGTGCCAGCAGCCCCGGGACAGGGTTGGCTGAAAAACTGTTTTTT.

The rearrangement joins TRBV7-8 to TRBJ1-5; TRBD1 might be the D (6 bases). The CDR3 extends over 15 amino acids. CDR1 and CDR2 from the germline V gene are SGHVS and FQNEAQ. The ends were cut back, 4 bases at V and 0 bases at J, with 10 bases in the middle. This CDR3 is CASSSGEFSNQPQHF. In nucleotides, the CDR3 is TGTGCCAGCAGCTCAGGGGAGTTTAGCAATCAGCCCCAGCATTTT.